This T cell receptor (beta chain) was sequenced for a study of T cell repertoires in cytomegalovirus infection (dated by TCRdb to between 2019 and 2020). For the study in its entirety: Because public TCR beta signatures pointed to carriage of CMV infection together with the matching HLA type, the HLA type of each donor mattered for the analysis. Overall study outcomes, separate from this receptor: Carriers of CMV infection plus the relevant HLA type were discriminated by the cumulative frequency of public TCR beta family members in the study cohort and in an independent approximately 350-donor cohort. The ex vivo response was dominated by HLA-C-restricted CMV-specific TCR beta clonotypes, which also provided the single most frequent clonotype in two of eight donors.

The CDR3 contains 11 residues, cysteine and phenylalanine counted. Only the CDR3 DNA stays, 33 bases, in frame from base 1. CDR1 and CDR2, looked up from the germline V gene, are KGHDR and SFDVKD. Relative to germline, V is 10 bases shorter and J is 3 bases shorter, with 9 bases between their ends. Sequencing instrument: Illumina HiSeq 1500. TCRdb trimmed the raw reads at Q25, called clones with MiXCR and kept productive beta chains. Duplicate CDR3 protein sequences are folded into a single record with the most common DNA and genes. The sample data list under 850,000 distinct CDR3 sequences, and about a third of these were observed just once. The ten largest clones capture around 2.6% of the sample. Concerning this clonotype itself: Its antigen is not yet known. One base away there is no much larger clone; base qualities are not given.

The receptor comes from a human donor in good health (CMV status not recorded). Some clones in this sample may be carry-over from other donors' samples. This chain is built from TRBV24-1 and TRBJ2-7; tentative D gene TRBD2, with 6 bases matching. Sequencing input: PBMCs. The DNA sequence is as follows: TGTGCCACACGGAGGGTCTACGAGCAGTACTTC. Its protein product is CATRRVYEQYF.